These T cell receptor beta chains were read from a single sample in a study of blood T cell repertoires in COVID-19. Sequenced by immunoSEQ multiplex PCR; TCRdb stores in-frame clones only, minus some. The sample holds about 150,000 clones, around 80% seen once. Sequenced input: PBMCs or T cells enriched from blood (not recorded which). The source is a man in his 70s who had been exposed to COVID-19. CDR3s include the opening cysteine and the closing phenylalanine or tryptophan. A D gene is named only where the DNA matches it firmly. Not all rows give a size; the values are once, few, many and, for expanded clones, a class.

j_call v_call d_call clone_size cdr3_nt cdr3_aa
TRBJ1-2 TRBV20-1 - - TGCAGTGCTACCTCCTATGGTGGCTACACCTTC CSATSYGGYTF
TRBJ2-7 TRBV7-9 TRBD1 - TGTGCCAGCAGCTCGACAGGGTTTTTCAACGAGCAGTACTTC CASSSTGFFNEQYF
TRBJ2-3 TRBV5-4 - - TGTGCCAGCAGCTTCGAGGAGTTGACAGATACGCAGTATTTT CASSFEELTDTQYF
TRBJ2-7 TRBV12-3/TRBV12-4 TRBD2 - TGTGCCAGCACAGCGGGAGGTTCCTACGAGCAGTACTTC CASTAGGSYEQYF
TRBJ2-2 TRBV6-1 TRBD2 - TGTGCCAGCAGTGCCCCTAGACTAGCGGGGGGCGGGAACACCGGGGAGCTGTTTTTT CASSAPRLAGGGNTGELFF
TRBJ1-1 TRBV30 - - TGTGCCTGGGGTAGCGGACAACCTGAAGCTTTCTTT CAWGSGQPEAFF
TRBJ1-3 TRBV28 - - TGTGCCAGCAGCCCATTTGGGACTTTTTCTGGAAACACCATATATTTT CASSPFGTFSGNTIYF
TRBJ1-2 TRBV5-8 TRBD1 - TGTGCCAGCAGCTTACTAACAGGGGATGGGTTCTATGGCTACACCTTC CASSLLTGDGFYGYTF
TRBJ2-1 TRBV5-1 TRBD1 - TGCGCCAGCAGTTACACCTACCCCGGGACAGGGGGATACAATGAGCAGTTCTTC CASSYTYPGTGGYNEQFF
TRBJ2-2 TRBV11-3 TRBD1 - TGTGCCAGCCAGGGGGCGACCGATCCGGGGACCGGGGAGCTGTTTTTT CASQGATDPGTGELFF
TRBJ2-2 TRBV2 TRBD1 - TGTGCCAGCAGTTACAGGGGCACCGGGGAGCTGTTTTTT CASSYRGTGELFF
TRBJ1-2 TRBV24-1 - - TGTGCCACCAGTGAAATACAGGGTGGTGGCTACACCTTC CATSEIQGGGYTF
TRBJ1-3 TRBV2 - once TGTGCCACCCAGATCGGGGGAGAGCCTGGAAACACCATATATTTT CATQIGGEPGNTIYF
TRBJ2-7 TRBV2 TRBD2 - TGTGCCACCGCTAGCGGGACGGTCAACGAGCAGTACTTC CATASGTVNEQYF
TRBJ2-5 TRBV4-1 - - TGCGCCAGCAGCCAAGGCGCTAGTCTCCAAGAGACCCAGTACTTC CASSQGASLQETQYF
TRBJ2-7 TRBV30 TRBD1 - TGTGCCTGGAGGGGACAGGTCGGCGGCGAGCAGTACTTC CAWRGQVGGEQYF
TRBJ2-6 TRBV4-3 - - TGCGCCAGCAGCCAAGAATCCAGCTCTGGGGCCAACGTCCTGACTTTC CASSQESSSGANVLTF
TRBJ2-7 TRBV4-1 TRBD1 - TGCGCCAGCAGCCAAACAGGGGCGGAGTCCTACGAGCAGTACTTC CASSQTGAESYEQYF
TRBJ1-4 TRBV4-3 - - TGCGCCAGCAGCCAAGATGGGAGGGGGTGGAATGAAAAACTGTTTTTT CASSQDGRGWNEKLFF
TRBJ2-3 TRBV6-2/TRBV6-3 - - TGTGCCAGCAGTTATCTAGCAGGGGCCAGCACAGATACGCAGTATTTT CASSYLAGASTDTQYF
TRBJ2-2 TRBV11-3 - - TGTGCCAGCAGCTTCGGTACTTACACCGGGGAGCTGTTTTTT CASSFGTYTGELFF
TRBJ2-5 TRBV28 - - TGTGCCAGCAGTAGGGGTGGGGTGTGGGAGACCCAGTACTTC CASSRGGVWETQYF
TRBJ1-1 TRBV9 - - TGTGCCAGCAGCGTAGCTGGGGGGGGCACTGAAGCTTTCTTT CASSVAGGGTEAFF
TRBJ1-6 TRBV6-4 - - TGTGCCAGCAGTGACCAGAGGGCTTATTATTCACCCCTCCACTTT CASSDQRAYYSPLHF
TRBJ2-3 TRBV28 TRBD2 once TGTGCCAGCAGTTCCCGGAGCGGGAGAGACGGCACAGATACGCAGTATTTT CASSSRSGRDGTDTQYF
TRBJ2-2 TRBV6-4 TRBD1 - TGTGCCAGCAGTGGCCGGGACAGGGGCCCGAACACCGGGGAGCTGTTTTTT CASSGRDRGPNTGELFF
TRBJ1-2 TRBV30 TRBD1 - TGTGCCTGGACGGGCCGGACAGGGGGCCTTTATGGCTACACCTTC CAWTGRTGGLYGYTF